This is a list of T cell receptor beta chains from one sample in a study of cytomegalovirus exposure and HLA in healthy donors. Some clones are missing from TCRdb's copy, which holds only in-frame ones; the method was immunoSEQ multiplex PCR. Counted here are about 220,000 clones, around nine tenths occurring once; the ten biggest clones make up roughly 2.5%. The sequenced sample consisted of PBMCs. These receptors were collected from a man aged 18 to 29 in good health and CMV-seronegative. Each CDR3 is given with its conserved first and last residue. Fields, in order: V gene, CDR3 length, J gene, D gene, clone size, CDR3 protein, CDR3 DNA. D genes are given only for firm matches. Clone size is shown for a subset of rows, as once, few, many or a class of expanded clone.

>TRBV5-5|14|TRBJ2-2|-|once
CASSSRTQPGELFF
TGTGCCAGCAGCTCCCGGACTCAACCCGGGGAGCTGTTTTTT
>TRBV9|13|TRBJ1-6|-|-
CASNRDTYSPLHF
TGTGCCAGCAACCGGGACACATATTCACCCCTCCACTTT
>TRBV28|12|TRBJ2-7|TRBD1|-
CASSRDRGEQYF
TGTGCCAGCAGTAGGGACAGAGGCGAGCAGTACTTC
>TRBV6-6|15|TRBJ1-5|TRBD1|-
CASIDRGHSNQPQHF
TGTGCCAGCATCGACAGGGGGCATAGCAATCAGCCCCAGCATTTT
>TRBV10-1|12|TRBJ1-6|-|once
CASTARNSPLHF
TGCGCCAGCACCGCGAGGAATTCACCCCTCCACTTT
>TRBV7-2|16|TRBJ2-5|TRBD2|-
CASSLGVSGVAETQYF
TGTGCCAGCAGCTTAGGGGTTAGCGGGGTCGCAGAGACCCAGTACTTC
>TRBV28|14|TRBJ1-4|TRBD1|-
CASRPGTGSQKLFF
TGTGCCAGCAGGCCCGGGACAGGGAGTCAAAAACTGTTTTTT
>TRBV18|14|TRBJ1-2|-|-
CASSPLGQKDGYTF
TGTGCCAGCTCCCCTTTGGGGCAGAAAGATGGCTACACCTTC
>TRBV9|16|TRBJ1-1|TRBD1|-
CASSSRDRVWNTEAFF
TGTGCCAGCAGCTCACGGGACAGGGTTTGGAACACTGAAGCTTTCTTT
>TRBV6-5|11|TRBJ1-1|-|-
CASLRNGEAFF
TGTGCCAGCCTCAGGAACGGTGAAGCTTTCTTT
>TRBV19|14|TRBJ2-2|-|-
CASSPLPNTGELFF
TGTGCCAGTTCTCCACTCCCGAACACCGGGGAGCTGTTTTTT